Listed below are T cell receptor beta chains from one sample, sequenced in a study of blood T cell repertoires in COVID-19. Some clones are missing from TCRdb's copy, which holds only in-frame ones; the method was immunoSEQ multiplex PCR. The sample gives 100,000 to 150,000 clones, about 85% of which show up once; roughly 10% is in the top ten. The sequenced material came from peripheral blood. The receptor source for this set is a man in his 60s with acute or convalescent COVID-19. Each CDR3 is given with its conserved first and last residue. The D gene is left open where the match is weak. Clone size is not always given. Where it is, it says once, few, many or a class for expanded clones.

d_call: .
v_call: TRBV19
clone_size: .
j_call: TRBJ1-1
cdr3_nt: TGTGCCAGTAGTAACAGGGTATCCGGAAACACTGAAGCTTTCTTT
cdr3_aa: CASSNRVSGNTEAFF

d_call: TRBD2
v_call: TRBV11-1
clone_size: .
j_call: TRBJ2-4
cdr3_nt: TGTGCCAGCAGCCCCGGGGCAGGGTTTCTCGGCGGGAGGATGTACTTC
cdr3_aa: CASSPGAGFLGGRMYF

d_call: TRBD2
v_call: TRBV5-1
clone_size: .
j_call: TRBJ2-2
cdr3_nt: TGCGCCAGCACACTAGCGGGAGACACCGGGGAGCTGTTTTTT
cdr3_aa: CASTLAGDTGELFF

d_call: .
v_call: TRBV6-5
clone_size: .
j_call: TRBJ2-7
cdr3_nt: TGTGCCAGCAGCTCCGCGAGGTACGAGCAGTACTTC
cdr3_aa: CASSSARYEQYF

d_call: TRBD1
v_call: TRBV19
clone_size: .
j_call: TRBJ1-1
cdr3_nt: TGTGCCAGTAGTATGCGAACAGGGGACACTGAAGCTTTCTTT
cdr3_aa: CASSMRTGDTEAFF

d_call: TRBD2
v_call: TRBV10-1
clone_size: .
j_call: TRBJ2-5
cdr3_nt: TGCGCCAGCAGTGTCAGCGGGAGCCAGACCCAGTACTTC
cdr3_aa: CASSVSGSQTQYF

d_call: TRBD2
v_call: TRBV29-1
clone_size: .
j_call: TRBJ2-3
cdr3_nt: TGCAGCGTTCCCCGACGGGGGGGGACTAGCAGTACAGATACGCAGTATTTT
cdr3_aa: CSVPRRGGTSSTDTQYF

d_call: TRBD1
v_call: TRBV28
clone_size: .
j_call: TRBJ2-1
cdr3_nt: TGTGCCAGCAGTCGAACCAGGGGGTTCAATGAGCAGTTCTTC
cdr3_aa: CASSRTRGFNEQFF

d_call: TRBD1
v_call: TRBV28
clone_size: once
j_call: TRBJ1-6
cdr3_nt: TGTGCCGCAAGAGGGGGCTTCATTTCACCCCTCCACTTT
cdr3_aa: CAARGGFISPLHF

d_call: TRBD2
v_call: TRBV28
clone_size: .
j_call: TRBJ2-7
cdr3_nt: TGTGCCAGCAGTCCCCTCCGGGAGGGCCAGGACGAGCAGTACTTC
cdr3_aa: CASSPLREGQDEQYF

d_call: .
v_call: TRBV7-9
clone_size: once
j_call: TRBJ2-5
cdr3_nt: TGTGCCAGCTCCCTGAGGGGGAGTTCGAAGGAGACCCAGTACTTC
cdr3_aa: CASSLRGSSKETQYF

d_call: .
v_call: TRBV5-4
clone_size: .
j_call: TRBJ2-3
cdr3_nt: TGTGCCAGCAGCTTGGGGAGCGGCCTTAGCACAGATACGCAGTATTTT
cdr3_aa: CASSLGSGLSTDTQYF

d_call: .
v_call: TRBV2
clone_size: few
j_call: TRBJ1-1
cdr3_nt: TGTGCCTCCAAGCGGGATACAAACACTGAAGCTTTCTTT
cdr3_aa: CASKRDTNTEAFF

d_call: .
v_call: TRBV21-1
clone_size: .
j_call: TRBJ1-5
cdr3_nt: TGTGCCAGCAGCCTAAAGAGGACTAACCATGACCAGCCCCAGCATTTT
cdr3_aa: CASSLKRTNHDQPQHF

d_call: TRBD2
v_call: TRBV2
clone_size: .
j_call: TRBJ2-3
cdr3_nt: TGTGCCAGCAGTCCCGGGACTAGCGGGAGAGGGGCAGATACGCAGTATTTT
cdr3_aa: CASSPGTSGRGADTQYF

d_call: .
v_call: TRBV7-6
clone_size: once
j_call: TRBJ2-7
cdr3_nt: TGTGCCAGCAGCTCAATGGAGCGCGGCGAGCAGTACTTC
cdr3_aa: CASSSMERGEQYF

d_call: .
v_call: TRBV18
clone_size: .
j_call: TRBJ2-6
cdr3_nt: TGTGCCAGCTCATCGCAGTCTAGCTCTGGGGCCAACGTCCTGACTTTC
cdr3_aa: CASSSQSSSGANVLTF

d_call: TRBD1
v_call: TRBV2
clone_size: once
j_call: TRBJ1-2
cdr3_nt: TGTGCCAGCAGTGGGGGGACAGGGTCTAACTATGGCTACACCTTC
cdr3_aa: CASSGGTGSNYGYTF

d_call: .
v_call: TRBV19
clone_size: .
j_call: TRBJ1-2
cdr3_nt: TGTGCCAGTAGTTTTCCGACACAGAACTATGGCTACACCTTC
cdr3_aa: CASSFPTQNYGYTF

d_call: .
v_call: TRBV9
clone_size: once
j_call: TRBJ2-7
cdr3_nt: TGTGCCAGCAGCGTAGGGGGGGACGGCTACTACGAGCAGTACTTC
cdr3_aa: CASSVGGDGYYEQYF

d_call: TRBD1
v_call: TRBV5-1
clone_size: .
j_call: TRBJ1-1
cdr3_nt: TGCGCCAGCAGCTCTTCCGGACAGGGCACTGAAGCTTTCTTT
cdr3_aa: CASSSSGQGTEAFF

d_call: TRBD1
v_call: TRBV18
clone_size: .
j_call: TRBJ1-3
cdr3_nt: TGTGCCAGCTCACCACTAACAGGGGACTCTGGAAACACCATATATTTT
cdr3_aa: CASSPLTGDSGNTIYF

d_call: .
v_call: TRBV28
clone_size: .
j_call: TRBJ1-5
cdr3_nt: TGTGCCAGCAGTTTGAGCGGTCAGCCCCAGCATTTT
cdr3_aa: CASSLSGQPQHF

d_call: .
v_call: TRBV5-1
clone_size: .
j_call: TRBJ1-2
cdr3_nt: TGCGCCAGCAGCCTGAAAATGGACAGTAGGTACACCTTC
cdr3_aa: CASSLKMDSRYTF

d_call: .
v_call: TRBV6-5
clone_size: few
j_call: TRBJ2-7
cdr3_nt: TGTGCCAGCAGCCACCAGGGGGGCCAGACGTACGAGCAGTACTTC
cdr3_aa: CASSHQGGQTYEQYF

d_call: .
v_call: TRBV28
clone_size: .
j_call: TRBJ1-6
cdr3_nt: TGTGCCAGCAGTATCCCGGGGGGGCGACAGTCACCCCTCCACTTT
cdr3_aa: CASSIPGGRQSPLHF

d_call: .
v_call: TRBV11-2
clone_size: once
j_call: TRBJ1-6
cdr3_nt: TGTGCCAGCAGCTTAGTTACAGACGTGGATTCACCCCTCCACTTT
cdr3_aa: CASSLVTDVDSPLHF

d_call: .
v_call: TRBV7-8
clone_size: few
j_call: TRBJ2-5
cdr3_nt: TGTGCCAGCAGCTTGAATGGGCGGGGGACCCAGTACTTC
cdr3_aa: CASSLNGRGTQYF

d_call: .
v_call: TRBV21-1
clone_size: .
j_call: TRBJ1-5
cdr3_nt: TGTGCCAGCAGCAAACCAGGACAGCGCAATCAGCCCCAGCATTTT
cdr3_aa: CASSKPGQRNQPQHF

d_call: TRBD1
v_call: TRBV29-1
clone_size: .
j_call: TRBJ1-4
cdr3_nt: TGCAGCGTTATGGGACAGGGTGAAAAACTGTTTTTT
cdr3_aa: CSVMGQGEKLFF

d_call: .
v_call: TRBV3-1/TRBV3-2
clone_size: .
j_call: TRBJ2-2
cdr3_nt: TGTGCCAGCAGCCTCTTCAGCGGGGAGCTGTTTTTT
cdr3_aa: CASSLFSGELFF

d_call: .
v_call: TRBV11-2
clone_size: .
j_call: TRBJ2-1
cdr3_nt: TGTGCCAGCAGCTTTGCGGTAGTGAGTGAGCAGTTCTTC
cdr3_aa: CASSFAVVSEQFF

d_call: TRBD1
v_call: TRBV12-3/TRBV12-4
clone_size: .
j_call: TRBJ1-2
cdr3_nt: TGTGCCAGCAGCCCAGGGGGACGGGGCTACACCTTC
cdr3_aa: CASSPGGRGYTF

d_call: TRBD2
v_call: TRBV27
clone_size: .
j_call: TRBJ2-7
cdr3_nt: TGTGCCAGCAGTTTAGCGGGAGACGCTTTATACGAGCAGTACTTC
cdr3_aa: CASSLAGDALYEQYF

d_call: .
v_call: TRBV7-3
clone_size: .
j_call: TRBJ2-7
cdr3_nt: TGTGCCAGCAGCTCACAACCATCCAGCGACGAGCAGTACTTC
cdr3_aa: CASSSQPSSDEQYF

d_call: .
v_call: TRBV19
clone_size: .
j_call: TRBJ1-6
cdr3_nt: TGTGCCAGTAGTATAGATCTCTCTGAGGAGAGCTCCTATAATTCACCCCTCCACTTT
cdr3_aa: CASSIDLSEESSYNSPLHF

d_call: .
v_call: TRBV27
clone_size: few
j_call: TRBJ2-7
cdr3_nt: TGTGCCAGCAGTTTATATACAGGAAGCTGGTACGAGCAGTACTTC
cdr3_aa: CASSLYTGSWYEQYF

d_call: .
v_call: TRBV24-1
clone_size: .
j_call: TRBJ2-1
cdr3_nt: TGTGCCACCAGTGATTTGAGTGGTGACTCTCCTAATGAGCAGTTCTTC
cdr3_aa: CATSDLSGDSPNEQFF

d_call: TRBD1
v_call: TRBV6-5
clone_size: .
j_call: TRBJ2-7
cdr3_nt: TGTGCCAGCTGGGGACAGGTCTGGGTCGAGCAGTACTTC
cdr3_aa: CASWGQVWVEQYF

d_call: .
v_call: TRBV28
clone_size: .
j_call: TRBJ1-1
cdr3_nt: TGTGCCAGCAGTGACAGTTCGAACACTGAAGCTTTCTTT
cdr3_aa: CASSDSSNTEAFF

d_call: .
v_call: TRBV3-1/TRBV3-2
clone_size: .
j_call: TRBJ2-7
cdr3_nt: TGTGCCAGCAGCCGGGCCTTCTACGAGCAGTACTTC
cdr3_aa: CASSRAFYEQYF

d_call: TRBD1
v_call: TRBV3-1/TRBV3-2
clone_size: .
j_call: TRBJ1-2
cdr3_nt: TGTGCCAGCAGCCAAGGACAGGGAGATTGGGGTTACACCTTC
cdr3_aa: CASSQGQGDWGYTF

d_call: TRBD2
v_call: TRBV27
clone_size: few
j_call: TRBJ2-4
cdr3_nt: TGTGCCAGCATGGGCGGGAGGAAAAACATTCAGTACTTC
cdr3_aa: CASMGGRKNIQYF

d_call: .
v_call: TRBV7-8
clone_size: .
j_call: TRBJ2-3
cdr3_nt: TGTGCCAGCAGCTTAGCAGGGGGTGGGGGCACAGATACGCAGTATTTT
cdr3_aa: CASSLAGGGGTDTQYF

d_call: .
v_call: TRBV14
clone_size: .
j_call: TRBJ1-6
cdr3_nt: TGTGCCAGCAGCCACTACAGAGATAATTCACCCCTCCACTTT
cdr3_aa: CASSHYRDNSPLHF

d_call: TRBD2
v_call: TRBV27
clone_size: .
j_call: TRBJ2-5
cdr3_nt: TGTGCCAGCAGAACTGAAGCGGGGGCTCAAGAGACCCAGTACTTC
cdr3_aa: CASRTEAGAQETQYF

d_call: .
v_call: TRBV3-1/TRBV3-2
clone_size: .
j_call: TRBJ1-1
cdr3_nt: TGTGCCAGCAGCATGAGAGGGGGTCCCTATCCGGCTTTCTTT
cdr3_aa: CASSMRGGPYPAFF

d_call: .
v_call: TRBV28
clone_size: once
j_call: TRBJ1-5
cdr3_nt: TGTGCCAGCAGTCCCCTCGGTCAGCCCCAGCATTTT
cdr3_aa: CASSPLGQPQHF

d_call: .
v_call: TRBV28
clone_size: .
j_call: TRBJ1-2
cdr3_nt: TGTGCCAGCAGTACGCAGGGTTATGGCTACACCTTC
cdr3_aa: CASSTQGYGYTF

d_call: .
v_call: TRBV19
clone_size: few
j_call: TRBJ1-1
cdr3_nt: TGTGCCAGTAGTATTCAAGGGAGTCGATTTGCTGAAGCTTTCTTT
cdr3_aa: CASSIQGSRFAEAFF

d_call: TRBD1
v_call: TRBV6-6
clone_size: .
j_call: TRBJ1-4
cdr3_nt: TGTGCCAGCAGTTCGGGACAGGGGAGTGAAAAACTGTTTTTT
cdr3_aa: CASSSGQGSEKLFF

d_call: TRBD2
v_call: TRBV7-2
clone_size: .
j_call: TRBJ2-3
cdr3_nt: TGTGCCAGCAGCTGGGGGACTAGCGTCCCAGATACGCAGTATTTT
cdr3_aa: CASSWGTSVPDTQYF

d_call: TRBD2
v_call: TRBV19
clone_size: .
j_call: TRBJ2-1
cdr3_nt: TGTGCCAGTAGTCTTGGACTAGCGGGAGGATATGAGCAGTTCTTC
cdr3_aa: CASSLGLAGGYEQFF

d_call: .
v_call: TRBV19
clone_size: .
j_call: TRBJ1-4
cdr3_nt: TGTGCCAGTAGTAGAGAGATACAGGCCGGGAAACTGTTTTTT
cdr3_aa: CASSREIQAGKLFF

d_call: TRBD2
v_call: TRBV2
clone_size: .
j_call: TRBJ2-3
cdr3_nt: TGTGCCAGCAGTGTGGGGGGGGATACGCAGTATTTT
cdr3_aa: CASSVGGDTQYF

d_call: TRBD2
v_call: TRBV27
clone_size: few
j_call: TRBJ2-3
cdr3_nt: TGTGCCAGCAGTCAGACTAGCGGCAGCACAGATACGCAGTATTTT
cdr3_aa: CASSQTSGSTDTQYF

d_call: .
v_call: TRBV11-3
clone_size: .
j_call: TRBJ1-1
cdr3_nt: TGTGCCAGCAGCTTAAGCCCGAGAACTGAAGCTTTCTTT
cdr3_aa: CASSLSPRTEAFF